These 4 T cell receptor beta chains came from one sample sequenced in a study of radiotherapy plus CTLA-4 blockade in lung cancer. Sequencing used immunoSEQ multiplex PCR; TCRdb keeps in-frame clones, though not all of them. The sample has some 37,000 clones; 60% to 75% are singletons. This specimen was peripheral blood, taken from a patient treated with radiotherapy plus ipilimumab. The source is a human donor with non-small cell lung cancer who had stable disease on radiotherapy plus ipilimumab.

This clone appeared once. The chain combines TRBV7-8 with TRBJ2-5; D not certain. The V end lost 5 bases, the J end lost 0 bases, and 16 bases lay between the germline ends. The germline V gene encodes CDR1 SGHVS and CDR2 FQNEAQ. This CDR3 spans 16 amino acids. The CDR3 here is CASSPEAYWYQETQYF. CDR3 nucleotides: TGTGCCAGCAGCCCAGAGGCCTATTGGTACCAAGAGACCCAGTACTTC.

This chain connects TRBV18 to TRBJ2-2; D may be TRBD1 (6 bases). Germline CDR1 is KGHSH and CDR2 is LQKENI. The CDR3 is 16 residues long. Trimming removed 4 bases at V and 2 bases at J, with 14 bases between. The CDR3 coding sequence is TGTGCCAGCTCACTTGTCGGACAGATAAACACCGGGGAGCTGTTTTTT. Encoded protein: CASSLVGQINTGELFF.

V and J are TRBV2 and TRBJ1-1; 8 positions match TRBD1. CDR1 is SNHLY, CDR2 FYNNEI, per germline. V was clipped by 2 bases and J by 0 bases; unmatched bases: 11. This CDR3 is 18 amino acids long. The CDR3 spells CASSEPDRVWGMNTEAFF. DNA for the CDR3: TGTGCCAGCAGTGAACCGGACAGGGTTTGGGGTATGAACACTGAAGCTTTCTTT.

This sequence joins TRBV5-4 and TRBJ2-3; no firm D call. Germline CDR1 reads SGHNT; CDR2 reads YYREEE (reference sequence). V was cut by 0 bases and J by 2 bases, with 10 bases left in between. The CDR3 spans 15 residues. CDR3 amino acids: CASSLDQTLTDTQYF. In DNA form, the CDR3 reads TGTGCCAGCAGCTTGGACCAAACTCTCACAGATACGCAGTATTTT.